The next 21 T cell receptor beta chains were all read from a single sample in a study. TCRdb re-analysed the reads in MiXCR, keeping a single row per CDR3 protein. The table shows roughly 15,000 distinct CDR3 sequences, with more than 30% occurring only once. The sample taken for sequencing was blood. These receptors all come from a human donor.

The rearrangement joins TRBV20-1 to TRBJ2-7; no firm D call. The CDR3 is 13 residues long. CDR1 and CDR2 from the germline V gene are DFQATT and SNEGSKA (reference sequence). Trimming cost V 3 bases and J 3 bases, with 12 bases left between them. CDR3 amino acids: CSASPPTVYEQYF. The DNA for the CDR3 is TGCAGTGCTAGCCCTCCCACGGTCTACGAGCAGTACTTC.

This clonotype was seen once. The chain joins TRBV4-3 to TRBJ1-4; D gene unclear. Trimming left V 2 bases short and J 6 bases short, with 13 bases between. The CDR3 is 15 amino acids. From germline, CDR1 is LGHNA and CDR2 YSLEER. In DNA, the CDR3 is TGCGCCAGCAGCCAACAACGGGCCTGGGATGAAAAACTGTTTTTT. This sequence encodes CASSQQRAWDEKLFF.

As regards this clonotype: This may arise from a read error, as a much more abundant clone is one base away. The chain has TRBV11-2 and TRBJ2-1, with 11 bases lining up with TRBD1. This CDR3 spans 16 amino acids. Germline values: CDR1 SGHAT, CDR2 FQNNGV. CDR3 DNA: TGTGTCAGCAGCTTCCGGGGACAGGGGGCCTACAATGAGCAGTTCTTC. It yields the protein CVSSFRGQGAYNEQFF.

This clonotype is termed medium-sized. Here the CDR3 DNA reads TGTGCCAGCACCGTAACAGGGGGCGGACACAATGAGCAGTTCTTC. Translating it yields CASTVTGGGHNEQFF. The chain employs TRBV28 and TRBJ2-1, with 9 bases matching TRBD1. V shed 7 bases, J shed 5 bases, and the junction held 9 bases outside the gene matches. The CDR3 extends over 15 amino acids. Germline CDR1 and CDR2: MDHEN and SYDVKM.

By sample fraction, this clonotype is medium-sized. The CDR3 sequence is CASSQDRLAVTYEQYF. CDR3 nucleotide sequence: TGCGCCAGCAGCCAAGATCGACTAGCGGTTACCTACGAGCAGTACTTC. V gene TRBV4-3 combines with J gene TRBJ2-7; 9 nucleotides line up with TRBD2. Germline-derived CDR1 and CDR2 are LGHNA and YSLEER. Germline trimming cut 0 bases from V and 2 bases from J; bases unmatched to any gene: 5. The CDR3 totals 16 residues.

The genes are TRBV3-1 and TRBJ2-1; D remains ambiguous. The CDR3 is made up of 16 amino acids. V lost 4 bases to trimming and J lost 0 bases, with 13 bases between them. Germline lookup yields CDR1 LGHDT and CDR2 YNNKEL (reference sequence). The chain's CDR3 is CASSPFPLCSYNEQFF. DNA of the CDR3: TGTGCCAGCAGCCCCTTCCCACTGTGCTCCTACAATGAGCAGTTCTTC.

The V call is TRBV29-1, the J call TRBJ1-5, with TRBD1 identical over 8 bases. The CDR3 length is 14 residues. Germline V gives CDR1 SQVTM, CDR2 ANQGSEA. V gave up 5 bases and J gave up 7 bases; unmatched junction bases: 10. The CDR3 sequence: CSVSPGGAGQPQHF. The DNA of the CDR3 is TGCAGCGTTAGCCCAGGGGGCGCAGGCCAGCCCCAGCATTTT.

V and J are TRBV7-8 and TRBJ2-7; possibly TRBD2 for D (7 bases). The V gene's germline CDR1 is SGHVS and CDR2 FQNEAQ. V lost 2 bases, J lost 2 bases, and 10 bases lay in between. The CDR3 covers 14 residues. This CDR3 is CASSLREGAYEQYF. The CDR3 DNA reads TGTGCCAGCAGCTTAAGGGAGGGGGCCTACGAGCAGTACTTC.

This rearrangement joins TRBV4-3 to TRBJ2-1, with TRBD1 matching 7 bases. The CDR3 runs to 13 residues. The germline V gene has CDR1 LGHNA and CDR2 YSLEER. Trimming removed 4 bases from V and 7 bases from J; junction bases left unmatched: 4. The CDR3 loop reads CASSLRQGNEQFF. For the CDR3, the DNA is TGCGCCAGCAGCCTCCGACAGGGAAATGAGCAGTTCTTC.

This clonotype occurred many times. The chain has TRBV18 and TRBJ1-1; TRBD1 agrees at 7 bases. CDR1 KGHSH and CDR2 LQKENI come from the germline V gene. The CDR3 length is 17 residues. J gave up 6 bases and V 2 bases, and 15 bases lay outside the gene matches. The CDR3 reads CASSPTGQRFNGAEAFF. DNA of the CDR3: TGTGCCAGCTCACCAACGGGACAGAGGTTTAATGGGGCTGAAGCTTTCTTT.

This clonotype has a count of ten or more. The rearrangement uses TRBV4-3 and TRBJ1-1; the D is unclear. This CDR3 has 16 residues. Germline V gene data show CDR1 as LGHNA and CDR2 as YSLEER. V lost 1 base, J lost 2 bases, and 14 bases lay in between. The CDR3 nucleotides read TGCGCCAGCAGCCAAGGGGTCTCGAGGATAAACACTGAAGCTTTCTTT. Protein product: CASSQGVSRINTEAFF.

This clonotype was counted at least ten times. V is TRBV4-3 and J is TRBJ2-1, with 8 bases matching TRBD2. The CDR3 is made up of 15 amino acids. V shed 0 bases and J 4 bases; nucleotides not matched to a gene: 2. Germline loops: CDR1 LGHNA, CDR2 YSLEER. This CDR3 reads CASSQELAEYNEQFF. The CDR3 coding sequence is TGCGCCAGCAGCCAAGAACTAGCGGAGTACAATGAGCAGTTCTTC.

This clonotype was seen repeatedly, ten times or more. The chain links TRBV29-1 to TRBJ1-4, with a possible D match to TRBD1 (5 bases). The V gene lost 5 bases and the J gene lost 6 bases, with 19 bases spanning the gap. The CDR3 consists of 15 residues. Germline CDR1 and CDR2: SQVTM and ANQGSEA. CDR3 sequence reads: CSVQGNGGTDEKLFF. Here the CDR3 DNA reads TGCAGCGTTCAGGGTAACGGGGGGACGGATGAAAAACTGTTTTTT. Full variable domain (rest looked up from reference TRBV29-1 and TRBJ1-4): SAVISQKPSRDICQRGTSLTIQCQVDSQVTMMFWYRQQPGQSLTLIATANQGSEATYESGFVIDKFPISRPNLTFSTLTVSNMSPEDSSIYLCSVQGNGGTDEKLFFGSGTQLSVL.

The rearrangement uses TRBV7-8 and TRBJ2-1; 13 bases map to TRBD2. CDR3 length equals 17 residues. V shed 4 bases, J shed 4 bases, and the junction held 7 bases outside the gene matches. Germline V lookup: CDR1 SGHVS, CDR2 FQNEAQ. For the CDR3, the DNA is TGTGCCAGCAGCTCGACTAGCGGGAGGAACATGTACAATGAGCAGTTCTTC. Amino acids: CASSSTSGRNMYNEQFF.

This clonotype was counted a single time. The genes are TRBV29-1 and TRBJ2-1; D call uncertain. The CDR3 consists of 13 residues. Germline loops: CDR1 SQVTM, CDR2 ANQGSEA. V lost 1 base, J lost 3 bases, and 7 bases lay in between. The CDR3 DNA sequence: TGCAGCGTTGAAGGCCGAATCTACAATGAGCAGTTCTTC. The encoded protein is CSVEGRIYNEQFF.

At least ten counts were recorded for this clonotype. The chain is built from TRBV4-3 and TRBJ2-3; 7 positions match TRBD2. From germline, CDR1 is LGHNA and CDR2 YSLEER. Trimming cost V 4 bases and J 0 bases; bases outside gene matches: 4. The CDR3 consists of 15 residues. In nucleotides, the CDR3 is TGCGCCAGCAGCCGTACTAGCGCAAGCACAGATACGCAGTATTTT. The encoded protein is CASSRTSASTDTQYF.

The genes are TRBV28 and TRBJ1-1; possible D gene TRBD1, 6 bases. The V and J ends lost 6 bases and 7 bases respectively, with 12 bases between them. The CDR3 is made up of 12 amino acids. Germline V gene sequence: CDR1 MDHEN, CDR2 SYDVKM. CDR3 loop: CASSPQGDEAFF. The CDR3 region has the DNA TGTGCCAGCAGCCCACAGGGCGATGAAGCTTTCTTT. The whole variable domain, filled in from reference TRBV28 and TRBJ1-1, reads DVKVTQSSRYLVKRTGEKVFLECVQDMDHENMFWYRQDPGLGLRLIYFSYDVKMKEKGDIPEGYSVSREKKERFSLILESASTNQTSMYLCASSPQGDEAFFGQGTRLTVV.

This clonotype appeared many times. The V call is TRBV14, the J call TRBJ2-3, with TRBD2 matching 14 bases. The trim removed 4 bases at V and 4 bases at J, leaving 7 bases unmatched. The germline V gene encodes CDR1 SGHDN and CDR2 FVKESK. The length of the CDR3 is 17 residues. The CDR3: CASSPMEGLAGADTQYF. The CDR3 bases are TGTGCCAGCAGCCCAATGGAGGGACTAGCGGGAGCAGATACGCAGTATTTT.

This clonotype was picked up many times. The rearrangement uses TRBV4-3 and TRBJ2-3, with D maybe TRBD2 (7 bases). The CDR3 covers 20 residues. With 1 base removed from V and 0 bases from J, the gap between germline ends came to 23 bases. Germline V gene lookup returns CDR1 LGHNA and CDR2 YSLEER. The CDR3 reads CASSQVGGGLADSSTDTQYF. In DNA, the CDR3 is TGCGCCAGCAGCCAAGTCGGGGGCGGGCTAGCGGATTCTAGCACAGATACGCAGTATTTT.

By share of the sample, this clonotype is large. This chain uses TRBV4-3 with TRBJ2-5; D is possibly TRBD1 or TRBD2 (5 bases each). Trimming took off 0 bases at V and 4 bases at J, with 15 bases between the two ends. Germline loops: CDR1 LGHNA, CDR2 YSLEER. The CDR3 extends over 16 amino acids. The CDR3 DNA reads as TGCGCCAGCAGCCAAGATACGACAGTTGGAGGAGAGACCCAGTACTTC. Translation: CASSQDTTVGGETQYF.

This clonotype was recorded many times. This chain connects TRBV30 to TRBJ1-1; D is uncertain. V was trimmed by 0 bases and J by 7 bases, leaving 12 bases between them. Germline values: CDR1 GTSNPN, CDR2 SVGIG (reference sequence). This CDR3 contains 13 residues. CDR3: CAWSVSGVGEAFF. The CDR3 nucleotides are TGTGCCTGGAGTGTGTCCGGGGTCGGTGAAGCTTTCTTT.